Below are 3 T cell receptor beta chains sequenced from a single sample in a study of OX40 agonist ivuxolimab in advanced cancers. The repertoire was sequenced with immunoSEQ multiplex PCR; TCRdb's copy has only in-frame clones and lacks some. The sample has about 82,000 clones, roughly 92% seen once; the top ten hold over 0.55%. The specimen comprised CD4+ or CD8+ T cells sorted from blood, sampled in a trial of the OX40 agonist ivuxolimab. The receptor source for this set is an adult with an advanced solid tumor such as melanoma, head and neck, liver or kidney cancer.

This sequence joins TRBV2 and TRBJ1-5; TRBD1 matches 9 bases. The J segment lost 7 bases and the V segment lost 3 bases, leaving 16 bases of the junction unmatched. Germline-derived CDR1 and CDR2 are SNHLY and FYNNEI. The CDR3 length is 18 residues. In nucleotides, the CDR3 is TGTGCCAGCAGTGATAGAACAGGGGGCGGAAGAACAAGCCAGCCCCAGCATTTT. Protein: CASSDRTGGGRTSQPQHF.

The DNA of the CDR3 is TGCGCCAGCCCGACACCTTTTTGCTCCTATAATTCACCCCTCCACTTT. Translated: CASPTPFCSYNSPLHF. The chain has TRBV10-1 and TRBJ1-6, with unresolved D. Germline V gives CDR1 WNHNN, CDR2 SYGVQD (reference sequence). V was pared by 8 bases and J by 0 bases, with 14 bases between. This CDR3 is built from 16 residues.

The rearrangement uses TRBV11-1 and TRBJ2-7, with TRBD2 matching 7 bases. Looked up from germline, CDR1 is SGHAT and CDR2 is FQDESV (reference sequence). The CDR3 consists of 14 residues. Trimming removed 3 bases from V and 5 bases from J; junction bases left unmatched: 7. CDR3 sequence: CASSFSLASHEQYF. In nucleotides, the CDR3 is TGTGCCAGCAGCTTTTCACTAGCGAGCCACGAGCAGTACTTC.